This T cell receptor (beta chain) was sequenced in a study of blood T cell repertoires in COVID-19. Study overall: The study drew acute and convalescent COVID-19 samples from the United States, Italy and Spain.

The CDR3 has 15 amino acids. Clones were read by immunoSEQ multiplex PCR, and TCRdb kept only the in-frame ones, dropping some. The data hold 100,000 to 110,000 clones, with over 75% observed a single time. The chain couples TRBV12-1 to TRBJ1-2; the tabulated D call, TRBD1, remains unverified against the DNA. TRBV12-1 is listed as a pseudogene. Material for sequencing was peripheral blood. The clonotype originates from a human donor in a cohort sampled during active COVID-19. The CDR3 spells CASSLFQGKLYGYTF. Written as DNA, the CDR3 is TGTGCCAGCAGTTTGTTTCAGGGAAAACTTTATGGCTACACCTTC.